These T cell receptor beta chains were read from a single sample in a study of T-cell reconstitution after alpha-beta-depleted transplantation in children. TCRdb reprocessed the PCR reads with MiXCR, giving one entry per CDR3 protein. The sample records 200,000 to 250,000 distinct CDR3 sequences, more than 20% being singletons. Specimen: PBMCs, mostly from graft donor cells, collected 360 days after TCRalphabeta/CD19-depleted stem cell transplant. The receptors stem from a female patient between 2 and 15 years old who had a stem cell transplant for congenital amegakaryocytic thrombocytopenia, so the T cells may come from the graft donor. Both conserved end residues are part of each CDR3. Fields, in order: D gene, V gene, J gene, clone size, CDR3 protein, CDR3 DNA. The D gene is left open where the match is weak. Clone sizes are given selectively: once, few, many, or a class where the clone is expanded.

>NA|TRBV4-1|TRBJ2-7|few
CASSQGDPPRYF
TGCGCCAGCAGCCAAGGGGACCCTCCGAGGTACTTC
>NA|TRBV5-1|TRBJ2-7|many
CASSLVQGPYEQYF
TGTGCCAGCAGCTTAGTACAGGGACCCTACGAGCAGTACTTC
>NA|TRBV20-1|TRBJ1-1|NA
CSAGRVNTEAFF
TGCAGTGCTGGCAGGGTGAACACTGAAGCTTTCTTT
>NA|TRBV28|TRBJ1-6|NA
CASSLSGRASSYNSPLHF
TGTGCCAGCAGTTTATCAGGCAGGGCTAGCTCCTATAATTCACCCCTCCACTTT
>NA|TRBV20-1|TRBJ1-6|NA
CSARDLGRFPTNSPFHF
TGCAGTGCTAGAGATCTTGGCAGGTTCCCCACTAATTCACCCTTCCACTTT
>NA|TRBV5-1|TRBJ2-2|many
CASSLAAGIDTGELFF
TGCGCCAGCAGCTTGGCCGCAGGGATCGATACCGGGGAGCTGTTTTTT
>NA|TRBV28|TRBJ1-1|NA
CAGSIMNTEAFF
TGTGCCGGATCAATTATGAACACTGAAGCTTTCTTT
>TRBD2|TRBV7-8|TRBJ2-2|few
CASSAGLAEPTGELFF
TGTGCCAGCAGCGCGGGACTAGCGGAACCCACCGGGGAGCTGTTTTTT
>NA|TRBV27|TRBJ2-3|few
CASSLTGVADTQYF
TGTGCCAGCAGTTTAACGGGTGTAGCAGATACGCAGTATTTT
>NA|TRBV5-1|TRBJ2-7|many
CASRELSYEQYF
TGCGCCAGCAGAGAGCTCTCCTACGAGCAGTACTTC
>NA|TRBV9|TRBJ2-1|NA
CASSVGTAYNEQFF
TGTGCCAGCAGCGTCGGGACTGCCTACAATGAGCAGTTCTTC
>TRBD2|TRBV12-3/TRBV12-4|TRBJ2-3|few
CASSFRGGDTDTQYF
TGTGCCAGCAGTTTCCGGGGGGGGGACACAGATACGCAGTATTTT
>NA|TRBV12-3/TRBV12-4|TRBJ2-1|few
CASNQRGFDEQFF
TGTGCCAGCAACCAAAGGGGTTTCGATGAGCAGTTCTTC
>NA|TRBV3-1|TRBJ2-4|few
CASSLIAKNIQYF
TGTGCCAGCAGCCTGATAGCCAAAAACATTCAGTACTTC
>NA|TRBV28|TRBJ2-2|many
CASSFLAGELFF
TGTGCCAGCAGTTTCTTAGCCGGGGAGCTGTTTTTT
>NA|TRBV12-1|TRBJ2-7|once
CASSPGPVTYEQYF
TGTGCCAGCAGCCCTGGGCCCGTCACCTACGAGCAGTACTTC
>NA|TRBV6-2/TRBV6-3|TRBJ2-5|few
CASSYKRQHPRETQYF
TGTGCCAGCAGTTACAAGAGGCAACACCCTCGGGAGACCCAGTACTTC
>TRBD1|TRBV4-1|TRBJ2-4|NA
CASSQEPLTGAYKNIQYF
TGCGCCAGCAGCCAAGAACCTCTAACAGGGGCGTACAAAAACATTCAGTACTTC
>NA|TRBV5-1|TRBJ2-7|NA
CASSPVAGYEQYF
TGCGCCAGCAGCCCCGTGGCCGGGTACGAGCAGTACTTC
>TRBD1|TRBV10-3|TRBJ2-5|NA
CAISGQGRETQYF
TGTGCCATCAGCGGACAGGGTAGAGAGACCCAGTACTTC
>NA|TRBV2|TRBJ2-2|few
CASRTSENTGELFFF
NA
>TRBD2|TRBV5-1|TRBJ2-2|few
CASQVGGDTGELFF
TGCGCCAGCCAAGTCGGGGGGGACACCGGGGAGCTGTTTTTT
>TRBD2|TRBV27|TRBJ2-2|NA
CTSTSLADGAGELFF
TGTACCAGCACCTCCCTAGCGGATGGGGCCGGGGAGCTGTTTTTT
>NA|TRBV4-1|TRBJ1-2|NA
CASSHQPTGLRYGYTF
TGCGCCAGCAGCCATCAACCAACAGGGCTTCGCTATGGCTACACCTTC
>NA|TRBV12-3/TRBV12-4|TRBJ2-3|NA
CASRSRIGLVSSDTQYF
TGTGCCAGCAGGTCCCGGATCGGGCTAGTTAGTTCGGATACGCAGTATTTT
>NA|TRBV4-2|TRBJ1-1|NA
CASSQVARPMNTEAFF
TGTGCCAGCAGCCAAGTTGCCCGCCCCATGAACACTGAAGCTTTCTTT
>TRBD1|TRBV5-1|TRBJ1-2|NA
CASSWGQNYGYTF
TGCGCCAGCAGCTGGGGACAGAACTATGGCTACACCTTC
>NA|TRBV12-3/TRBV12-4|TRBJ1-4|few
CASSPWTARVEKLFF
TGTGCCAGCAGTCCGTGGACAGCTCGGGTTGAAAAACTGTTTTTT
>NA|TRBV12-3/TRBV12-4|TRBJ2-1|many
CASGLLPNEQFF
TGTGCCAGCGGTCTGTTACCCAATGAGCAGTTCTTC
>TRBD1|TRBV6-4|TRBJ1-4|few
CASRANRGRREKLFF
TGTGCCAGCAGAGCCAACAGGGGGCGTCGGGAAAAACTGTTTTTT
>NA|TRBV20-1|TRBJ1-1|NA
CSAMVFDTEAFF
TGCAGTGCTATGGTATTTGACACTGAAGCTTTCTTT
>TRBD2|TRBV19|TRBJ2-5|NA
CASSIDGLGEETQYF
TGTGCCAGTAGTATAGACGGACTAGGAGAAGAGACCCAGTACTTC
>NA|TRBV5-1|TRBJ1-4|NA
CASSYQFGRANEKLFF
TGCGCCAGCAGCTACCAGTTTGGGAGGGCCAATGAAAAACTGTTTTTT
>NA|TRBV24-1|TRBJ1-2|few
CATSDGKRAGYTF
TGTGCCACCAGTGATGGTAAACGTGCTGGCTACACCTTC
>TRBD2|TRBV11-2|TRBJ2-5|NA
CASSLVASGGAVRETQYF
TGTGCCAGCAGCTTAGTGGCTAGCGGGGGGGCTGTACGGGAGACCCAGTACTTC
>NA|TRBV30|TRBJ2-1|few
CAYLVRMGEQFF
TGTGCCTACCTCGTGAGGATGGGTGAGCAGTTCTTC
>NA|TRBV2|TRBJ1-1|few
CAIGGRVEPEAFF
TGTGCCATAGGTGGCAGGGTTGAACCTGAAGCTTTCTTT
>NA|TRBV7-9|TRBJ1-5|many
CASSKQGNQPQHF
TGTGCCAGCAGCAAACAGGGTAATCAGCCCCAGCATTTT
>TRBD2|TRBV11-3|TRBJ2-2|NA
CASSTLASGELFF
TGTGCCAGCAGCACACTAGCGTCCGGGGAGCTGTTTTTT
>NA|TRBV5-1|TRBJ2-7|once
CASRDLDYEQYF
TGCGCCAGCAGGGACCTAGACTACGAGCAGTACTTC
>NA|TRBV20-1|TRBJ1-3|NA
CSARRGYGNTIYF
TGCAGTGCTAGAAGGGGATATGGAAACACCATATATTTT
>TRBD1|TRBV12-3/TRBV12-4|TRBJ1-3|NA
CASSRQGHGNTIYF
TGTGCCAGCAGTAGACAGGGGCATGGAAACACCATATATTTT
>NA|TRBV5-1|TRBJ2-1|few
CASGGRYNEQFF
TGCGCCAGCGGCGGTCGGTACAATGAGCAGTTCTTC
>TRBD2|TRBV20-1|TRBJ2-1|few
CSASRATSGTYNEQFF
TGCAGTGCTAGTCGGGCGACTAGCGGGACGTACAATGAGCAGTTCTTC
>NA|TRBV7-2|TRBJ1-5|few
CASSLQGYGGVQPQHF
TGTGCCAGCAGCTTACAGGGCTACGGAGGGGTGCAGCCCCAGCATTTT
>TRBD2|TRBV7-2|TRBJ2-3|many
CASSLTSGALYTQYF
TGTGCCAGCAGCTTGACTAGCGGGGCCTTATATACGCAGTATTTT
>TRBD2|TRBV20-1|TRBJ2-7|NA
CSAAGLAGYEQYF
TGCAGTGCCGCGGGACTAGCGGGCTACGAGCAGTACTTC